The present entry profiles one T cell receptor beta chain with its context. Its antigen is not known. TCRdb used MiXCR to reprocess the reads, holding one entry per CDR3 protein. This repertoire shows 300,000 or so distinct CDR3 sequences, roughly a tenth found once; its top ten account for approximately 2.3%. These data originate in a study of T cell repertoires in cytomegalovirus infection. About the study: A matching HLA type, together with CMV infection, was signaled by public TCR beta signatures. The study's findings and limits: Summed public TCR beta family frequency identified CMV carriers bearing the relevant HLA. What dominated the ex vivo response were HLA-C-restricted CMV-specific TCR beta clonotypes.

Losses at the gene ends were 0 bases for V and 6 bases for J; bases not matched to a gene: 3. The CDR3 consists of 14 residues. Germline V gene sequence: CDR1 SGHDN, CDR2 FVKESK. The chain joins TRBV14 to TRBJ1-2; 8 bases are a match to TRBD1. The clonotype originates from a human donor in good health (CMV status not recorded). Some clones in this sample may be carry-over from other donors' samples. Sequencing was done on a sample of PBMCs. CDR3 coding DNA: TGTGCCAGCAGCCAAGAGGACAGGGCTAATGGCTACACCTTC. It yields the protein CASSQEDRANGYTF.